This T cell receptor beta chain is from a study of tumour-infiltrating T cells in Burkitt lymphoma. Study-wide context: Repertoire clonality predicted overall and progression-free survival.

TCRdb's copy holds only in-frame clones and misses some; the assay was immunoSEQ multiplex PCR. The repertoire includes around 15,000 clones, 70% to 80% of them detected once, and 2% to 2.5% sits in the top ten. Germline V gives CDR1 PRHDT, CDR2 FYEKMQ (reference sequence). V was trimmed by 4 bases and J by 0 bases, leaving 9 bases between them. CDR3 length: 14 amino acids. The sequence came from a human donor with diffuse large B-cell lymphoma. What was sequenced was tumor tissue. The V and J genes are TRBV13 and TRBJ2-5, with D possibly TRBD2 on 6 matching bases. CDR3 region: CASSSRDYQETQYF. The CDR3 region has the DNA TGTGCCAGCAGCTCCCGGGACTACCAAGAGACCCAGTACTTC.